This TCR beta chain was found in a study of vaccination and CD4 T cells after COVID-19. Overall study context: Convalescent individuals exhibited SARS-CoV-2 positivity on nasal swab PCR, with nine mild and one severe presentation. Convalescent cases consisted of six males and four females, of whom two were Hispanic. The post-COVID sampling time was a median about 100 days after diagnosis, ranging from 35 to 161.

The Oncomine TCR Beta short-read assay sequenced DNA from cultured CD4+ T cells. Using its own MiXCR run on the PCR reads, TCRdb lists one record per CDR3 protein. The sample contains roughly 15,000 distinct CDR3 sequences, roughly 55% of which appear only once. Concerning this clonotype: Its antigen remains unknown.

Germline CDR1 is SNHLY and CDR2 is FYNNEI. This CDR3 is built from 14 residues. The J segment lost 3 bases and the V segment lost 6 bases, leaving 5 bases of the junction unmatched. This sample's treatment: 10-day PBMC culture with coronavirus spike peptide pools or control peptides (ViraFEST assay). Study results and caveats: Median numbers of SARS-CoV-2-reactive clonotypes increased from around 20 to 38 (not a significant change).

Material: CD4+ T cells from blood, cultured in vitro. The source of this sequence is a human donor who had recovered from COVID-19. This chain uses TRBV2 with TRBJ2-1; 7 nucleotides line up with TRBD2. The CDR3 DNA reads TGTGCCAGCAGCGCTAGCGGCTTCTACAATGAGCAGTTCTTC. This sequence encodes CASSASGFYNEQFF.